This entry features one T cell receptor beta chain sequence. The sample contains more than one DNA sequence encoding this CDR3. This sample stems from a study of blood T cell repertoires in COVID-19. The method was immunoSEQ multiplex PCR; TCRdb's version includes in-frame clones alone and lacks a portion of them. The sample has around 43,000 clones; approximately 89% are singletons. The CDR3 is 17 amino acids. V was clipped by 4 bases and J by 4 bases; unmatched bases: 13. CDR1 is LNHDA, CDR2 SQIVND, per germline (reference sequence). This receptor was taken from a woman aged 70 to 79 with acute or convalescent COVID-19. This chain joins TRBV19 and TRBJ1-5, with 7 bases that match TRBD1. Source material: peripheral blood. The CDR3 region is CASSTSWTGGGNQPQHF. For the CDR3, the DNA is TGTGCCAGTAGTACCTCCTGGACAGGAGGTGGTAATCAGCCCCAGCATTTT.